This T cell receptor (beta chain) was recovered during a study of T cell responses to AZD1222 COVID-19 vaccine (dated by TCRdb to about 2021). Turning to the overall study: A total of approximately 230 trial participants underwent TCR sequencing, of whom around 200 received two doses of AZD1222 and some 26 received two doses of the MenACWY control vaccine. Trial participants were enrolled by age into 18-55, 56-69 and 70-plus year subgroups, with approximately 150, 28 and 58 TCR-sequenced participants respectively. General findings and caveats noted by the study authors: Nearly half of unique spike-specific TCRs reportedly recognized epitopes outside regions mutated in the B.1.351 and B.1.1.7 variants. The vaccine-associated CD4 TCRs covered the entire spike protein, and the dominant responses fell in regions 160-218 and 743-854. Most participants were white British and females outnumbered males, and the authors suggested that clonal diversity may have been underestimated. Because no day 14 peak-response samples were available, the repertoires could be characterized only after the peak T cell response. In the small 56-69-year group, the increase in depth fell short of significance, most likely because of low power. Spike-specific TCR breadth and depth rose significantly after two AZD1222 doses compared with day 0 and with MenACWY recipients. Conclusions about previously exposed vaccinees are limited, since just 6 or 7 AZD1222 recipients were seropositive for SARS-CoV-2 at baseline.

The time point label for this specimen denotes: about 28 days (+/-7) after the second vaccine dose. AZD1222 recipients with second doses at about 4 weeks or about 12 weeks were pooled, because spike-specific TCR depth and breadth did not differ between schedules. Vaccinee samples were obtained from the UK trials COV001 and COV002, which included a single-blind randomized controlled phase 2/3 trial of AZD1222 (ChAdOx1 nCoV-19) in healthy adults. For TCRbeta chain sequencing, PBMC samples from trial participants were taken at day 0 and at day 28 after the second dose. The CDR3 regions of human TCRbeta chains were analyzed by immunosequencing. Per the authors' processing: TCRs in the repertoires were compared against a reference library of SARS-CoV-2-specific TCRs that had been generated with the MIRA antigen-specificity platform. Breadth was defined as the fraction of unique TCRs that were SARS-CoV-2-associated. Depth was defined as the fraction of total T cells that were SARS-CoV-2-associated. Each spike-specific TCR was assigned to its reactive spike region and to a CD4 or CD8 class using the MIRA data. Log10-transformed breadth and depth values were compared by one-way ANOVA with Sidak's multiple comparisons tests. TCRdb took this table from immuneACCESS and kept in-frame rearrangements with V and J called. Such tables lack part of the clones; where checked against another copy, unresolved V genes explain under half of the gap, and the rest is unexplained. That table furnishes V, J and clone size, whereas the DNA furnished D and trimming. Here the sample has 100,000 to 150,000 clones; approximately 85% occur a single time. Roughly 4.4% of the sample lies in the top ten.

With respect to this clone: It lacks a known antigen. Per-base qualities were not stored, and no clone one base away is much larger.

Trimmed from V: 4 bases; trimmed from J: 2 bases; junction bases lacking a gene match: 18. The CDR3, from cysteine to phenylalanine, totals 21 residues. Just the 63-base CDR3 DNA is kept, in frame starting at base 1. The germline V gene supplies CDR1 MDHEN and CDR2 SYDVKM. The TCR originated in an adult who received the AZD1222 COVID-19 vaccine. Here the sequenced sample was peripheral blood, taken 28 days after the second AZD1222 dose. Recombination linked TRBV28 to TRBJ2-7; 15 nucleotides in the junction match TRBD2. The DNA reads TGTGCCAGCAGTTCCCCCTGGGGAGGACTAGCGGGGGGGCCTGTAACCTACGAGCAGTACTTC. Translated, this gives CASSSPWGGLAGGPVTYEQYF.